This T cell receptor beta chain comes out of a study of response to subunit inactivated influenza vaccine. Study results and limitations: The authors put forward the suggestion that each seasonal influenza vaccination may bring in only a limited number of new T cells.

This clonotype was seen ten or more times. The antigen is unknown. CDR1 and CDR2 (germline): SGHDN, FVKESK. The CDR3 loop spans 13 amino acids. V lost 3 bases, J lost 8 bases, and 13 bases lay in between. TCRdb recomputed calls from the RT-PCR reads with MiXCR, one row per CDR3 protein. The sample lists roughly 670,000 distinct CDR3 sequences; around 15% were seen once. The specimen comprised PBMCs from blood, sampled 14 to 15 days before vaccination. The J gene is TRBJ1-2, the V gene TRBV14, with a possible D match to TRBD1 (5 bases). The receptor comes from a man between 45 and 60 years old who received an inactivated influenza vaccine. This CDR3 is CASSQLDRSGYTF. The CDR3 DNA reads as TGTGCCAGCAGCCAGCTAGACAGAAGCGGCTACACCTTC.